One and the same sample provided the 23 T cell receptor beta chains below, sequenced in a study of T cells in localized non-small cell lung cancer. TCRdb's table, derived via immunoSEQ multiplex PCR, lists solely in-frame clones and lacks some. Of 48,000 or so clones listed, roughly 85% are singletons. This sample comprised peripheral blood, obtained before any cancer treatment. All receptors come from a male donor at least 60 years old with stage III squamous cell lung carcinoma.

The V and J genes are TRBV18 and TRBJ2-2; TRBD1 might be the D (5 bases). The germline V gene encodes CDR1 KGHSH and CDR2 LQKENI. Trimming took 3 bases from V and 0 from J, leaving 17 bases between them. The CDR3 spans 18 residues. The CDR3 loop reads CASSPSQMTATNTGELFF. The CDR3 DNA is TGTGCCAGCTCACCCAGCCAGATGACAGCGACGAACACCGGGGAGCTGTTTTTT.

This clone was counted ten times or more. J is TRBJ2-1 and V is TRBV7-2; 8 bases are a match to TRBD2. The CDR3 covers 18 residues. Per the germline V gene, CDR1 is SGHTA and CDR2 is FQGNSA. Losses at the gene ends were 1 base for V and 2 bases for J; bases not matched to a gene: 10. The CDR3 coding sequence is TGTGCCAGCAGCTTAGGTCCTAGCGGGCCAGCCACCTACAATGAGCAGTTCTTC. Translation: CASSLGPSGPATYNEQFF.

The chain combines TRBV6-5 with TRBJ2-1; 8 bases are shared with TRBD1. Germline lookup yields CDR1 MNHEY and CDR2 SVGAGI. The trim removed 6 bases at V and 9 bases at J, leaving 7 bases unmatched. The CDR3 sequence is 13 residues long. The CDR3 sequence is CASRSGQGTEQFF. DNA of the CDR3: TGTGCCAGCAGATCCGGACAGGGAACTGAGCAGTTCTTC.

This chain uses TRBV19 with TRBJ1-5; 8 nucleotides align to TRBD1. This CDR3 has 15 amino acids. The V and J ends lost 4 bases and 7 bases, in that order; junction bases with no gene match: 9. Germline V gives CDR1 LNHDA, CDR2 SQIVND (reference sequence). The CDR3 nucleotides read TGTGCCAGTAGTACCCGACAGGGGTGGAACCAGCCCCAGCATTTT. This gives the protein CASSTRQGWNQPQHF.

The V and J genes are TRBV27 and TRBJ2-3; D unclear. The CDR3 totals 12 residues. The germline V gene encodes CDR1 MNHEY and CDR2 SMNVEV (reference sequence). V lost 5 bases, J lost 2 bases, and 5 bases lay in between. In DNA form, the CDR3 reads TGTGCCAGCAGTGGTTTCACAGATACGCAGTATTTT. This encodes CASSGFTDTQYF.

J is TRBJ2-6 and V is TRBV6-5; no clear D gene. Germline lookup yields CDR1 MNHEY and CDR2 SVGAGI. The CDR3 runs to 14 residues. Trimming left V 5 bases short and J 0 bases short, with 5 bases between. CDR3 region: CASSPLSGANVLTF. For the CDR3, the DNA is TGTGCCAGCAGTCCTCTCTCTGGGGCCAACGTCCTGACTTTC.

This clone was detected only a few times. The chain links TRBV19 to TRBJ2-7; a weak D match, TRBD1 (6 bases). The CDR3 runs 14 residues. Trimming left V 6 bases short and J 7 bases short, with 19 bases between. Germline V gene lookup returns CDR1 LNHDA and CDR2 SQIVND (reference sequence). CDR3 sequence: CASSPGTRPVEQYF. CDR3 bases: TGTGCCAGTAGCCCCGGGACAAGGCCGGTGGAGCAGTACTTC.

CDR3 region: CASSPGYTEAFF. The CDR3 nucleotides are TGTGCCAGCAGTCCCGGGTACACTGAAGCTTTCTTT. The rearrangement joins TRBV6-1 to TRBJ1-1; D is uncertain. The V end was cut by 5 bases, the J end by 3 bases, with 7 bases between. The germline V gene has CDR1 MNHNS and CDR2 SASEGT. The CDR3 is made up of 12 amino acids.

The chain joins TRBV7-2 to TRBJ2-7; D call uncertain. Trimming removed 5 bases at V and 0 bases at J, with 11 bases between. This CDR3 is 14 amino acids long. The germline gives CDR1 SGHTA, CDR2 FQGNSA. The CDR3 DNA is TGTGCCAGCAGCATCGCAATAAACTCCTACGAGCAGTACTTC. Protein sequence: CASSIAINSYEQYF.

The V call is TRBV5-1, the J call TRBJ1-2; 9 bases line up with TRBD1. CDR1 and CDR2 (germline): SGHRS, YFSETQ. The CDR3 extends over 17 amino acids. J gave up 3 bases and V 1 base, and 10 bases lay outside the gene matches. CDR3 loop: CASSLPPGQGTDYGYTF. For the CDR3, the DNA is TGCGCCAGCAGCTTGCCCCCGGGACAGGGAACGGACTATGGCTACACCTTC.

Only a few counts were recorded for this clone. The chain couples TRBV27 to TRBJ1-6; D may be TRBD1 (5 bases). CDR1 is MNHEY and CDR2 is SMNVEV in the germline V gene (reference sequence). Trimming cost V 6 bases and J 5 bases, with 17 bases left between them. This CDR3 is built from 16 residues. This CDR3 is CASRPSRGANNSPLHF. The CDR3, as DNA: TGTGCCAGCAGGCCCTCTAGGGGCGCTAATAATTCACCCCTCCACTTT.

This chain connects TRBV19 to TRBJ2-1; 10 bases agree with TRBD2. The CDR3 extends over 13 amino acids. V shed 3 bases, J shed 15 bases, and the junction held 8 bases outside the gene matches. The germline gives CDR1 LNHDA, CDR2 SQIVND (reference sequence). Here the CDR3 reads CASSIESGTSAFF. In nucleotides, the CDR3 is TGTGCCAGTAGTATCGAGTCCGGGACTAGCGCGTTCTTC. The variable domain in full, completed from reference TRBV19 and TRBJ2-1, reads DGGITQSPKYLFRKEGQNVTLSCEQNLNHDAMYWYRQDPGQGLRLIYYSQIVNDFQKGDIAEGYSVSREKKESFPLTVTSAQKNPTAFYLCASSIESGTSAFFGPGTRLTVL.

This clone showed up just once. The chain employs TRBV7-2 and TRBJ2-6; 8 bases are shared with TRBD2. J gave up 0 bases and V 11 bases, and 6 bases lay outside the gene matches. Germline lookup yields CDR1 SGHTA and CDR2 FQGNSA. The CDR3 spans 15 residues. The CDR3 DNA reads TGTGCCCGGGGGGGCGGAAACTCTGGGGCCAACGTCCTGACTTTC. Its protein is CARGGGNSGANVLTF.

The chain uses TRBV28 and TRBJ2-2; weak D call: TRBD2 (6 bases). The germline V gene encodes CDR1 MDHEN and CDR2 SYDVKM. The CDR3 length is 14 residues. Deletions cut 1 base from V and 5 bases from J, with 8 bases between. DNA of the CDR3: TGTGCCAGCAGTTTATTCCGGGGGACCGGGGAGCTGTTTTTT. Encoded protein: CASSLFRGTGELFF.

The chain combines TRBV5-4 with TRBJ1-4; no clear D. Trimming left V 0 bases short and J 0 bases short, with 12 bases between. The CDR3 loop spans 17 amino acids. Germline loops: CDR1 SGHNT, CDR2 YYREEE (reference sequence). In DNA, the CDR3 is TGTGCCAGCAGCTTGGAACCTCGGACGGCAACTAATGAAAAACTGTTTTTT. It specifies CASSLEPRTATNEKLFF.

The J gene is TRBJ2-3, the V gene TRBV5-1; TRBD2 aligns across 8 bases. J was trimmed by 9 bases and V by 4 bases; bases with no gene match: 10. This CDR3 spans 14 amino acids. In germline, CDR1 is SGHRS, CDR2 YFSETQ. CDR3 nucleotides: TGCGCCAGCAGCCCCGGACTAGCAAGAGACACGCAGTATTTT. Protein sequence: CASSPGLARDTQYF.

This rearrangement joins TRBV7-3 to TRBJ2-5; the D gene is possibly TRBD2 (5 bases). The germline CDR1 and CDR2 sequences are SGHTA and FQGTGA. The CDR3 is made up of 14 amino acids. V lost 3 bases to trimming and J lost 2 bases, with 10 bases between them. In DNA, the CDR3 is TGTGCCAGCAGCTTGCAAGGCGGGCAAGAGACCCAGTACTTC. This sequence encodes CASSLQGGQETQYF.

This clone came up once. The chain uses TRBV9 and TRBJ1-2, with D tentatively TRBD1 (5 bases). CDR1 and CDR2 (germline): SGDLS, YYNGEE. This CDR3 region has 17 residues. V was clipped by 0 bases and J by 7 bases, with 22 bases between them. The chain's CDR3 is CASSVASGIPGEGGYTF. The CDR3 coding sequence is TGTGCCAGCAGCGTAGCATCAGGGATCCCTGGAGAAGGTGGCTACACCTTC.

V and J are TRBV29-1 and TRBJ2-3; D uncertain. Trimming removed 6 bases at V and 0 bases at J, with 4 bases between. The CDR3 totals 11 residues. Germline loops: CDR1 SQVTM, CDR2 ANQGSEA. CDR3 DNA sequence: TGCAGCGTGGGAAGCACAGATACGCAGTATTTT. Encoded protein: CSVGSTDTQYF.

The chain joins TRBV18 to TRBJ2-1; no firm D call. The ends were cut back, 4 bases at V and 12 bases at J, with 13 bases in the middle. Germline V gene lookup returns CDR1 KGHSH and CDR2 LQKENI. The CDR3 extends over 12 amino acids. CDR3 loop: CASSLPSLGQFF. CDR3 in DNA: TGTGCCAGCTCACTGCCCAGTTTGGGGCAGTTCTTC.

The V call is TRBV18, the J call TRBJ2-7; 7 nucleotides match TRBD1. CDR3 length: 13 amino acids. V gave up 4 bases and J gave up 4 bases; unmatched junction bases: 4. Germline loops: CDR1 KGHSH, CDR2 LQKENI. The CDR3 nucleotides are TGTGCCAGCTCACAGGGGGCGCAGTACGAGCAGTACTTC. Its protein product is CASSQGAQYEQYF.

The V and J genes are TRBV7-9 and TRBJ2-7; 7 bases agree with TRBD1. Per the germline V gene, CDR1 is SEHNR and CDR2 is FQNEAQ (reference sequence). Trimming took 5 bases from V and 5 from J; bases not matched to a gene: 9. This CDR3 spans 14 amino acids. This chain's CDR3 is CASSPWTGTDEQYF. CDR3 DNA: TGTGCCAGCAGCCCATGGACAGGAACCGACGAGCAGTACTTC.

The chain has TRBV5-1 and TRBJ2-5; 12 bases fit TRBD2. The V segment lost 3 bases and the J segment 7 bases; nucleotides outside the gene matches: 7. Per germline, CDR1 SGHRS and CDR2 YFSETQ. This CDR3 region has 15 residues. The CDR3 here is CASSSGTSGPGTQYF. In DNA, the CDR3 is TGCGCCAGCAGCTCCGGGACTAGCGGGCCGGGGACCCAGTACTTC.